This T cell receptor (beta chain) was observed in a study of control samples from healthy donors and cancer patients (dated by TCRdb to the early 2020s). For this clone: This clone's antigen is unknown. No per-base quality is available; no much larger clone lies one base away.

CDR1 and CDR2 are read off the germline V gene (reference sequence) as MNHEY and SMNVEV. The CDR3 has 13 amino acids, counting the end cysteine and phenylalanine. The kept DNA is CDR3 alone, 39 bases in frame from the first base. Trimming accounts for 3 bases at V and 8 bases at J, while the number of junction bases matched to no gene is 6. Libraries were prepared through the immunoSEQ multiplex PCR assay. Sourced from immuneACCESS, this table was stored by TCRdb with only in-frame sequences that have V and J called. A share of the clones is absent; for the studies checked, an unresolved V gene accounts for under half, and the remainder has no known explanation. The sample profile shows about 160,000 clones; around nine tenths of them were found once. The leading ten clones occupy around 11% of the sample.

The sequence is built from TRBV27 and TRBJ1-2; 7 central nucleotides agree with TRBD1. Sequenced sample: blood. This TCR was sampled from a man aged 25 to 40 in good health. The sequence in DNA is TGTGCCAGCAGTTTTCGACAGGGCGGCGGCTACACCTTC. This yields the protein CASSFRQGGGYTF.